A selection of T cell receptor beta chains follows, all from one sample in a study of CD8+CD57+ T cells in acquired aplastic anemia. TCRdb used MiXCR to reprocess the reads, holding one entry per CDR3 protein. This table holds about 210,000 distinct CDR3 sequences, over 60% found once. The sequencing sample was made of sorted CD4+, CD8+, or CD8+CD57+ T cells (not recorded which) from PBMCs. These receptors all stem from a human donor in good health. CDR3s leave out the opening cysteine and the closing phenylalanine or tryptophan. The D gene is left open where the match is weak.

>NA|TRBV20-1|11|TRBJ2-7
SAPARGRYEQY
>NA|TRBV7-9|13|TRBJ2-5
ASSLRKGSGETQY
>NA|TRBV20-1|11|TRBJ1-6
SARRTPNSPLH
>NA|TRBV7-6|13|TRBJ2-7
ASSLNPSSLYEQY
>NA|TRBV2|10|TRBJ2-1
ASSSATGEQF
>TRBD2|TRBV7-2|14|TRBJ2-3
ASSWTSGFSTDTQY
>TRBD1|TRBV7-9|12|TRBJ1-1
ASARVRDSTEAF
>NA|TRBV10-2|11|TRBJ1-1
ASSGGASPEAF
>NA|TRBV29-1|12|TRBJ1-2
SVDPPGINYGYT
>TRBD2|TRBV27|14|TRBJ2-1
ASSKTAGGPYNEQF
>TRBD2|TRBV7-2|12|TRBJ2-5
ASRRTSVEETQY
>NA|TRBV29-1|12|TRBJ1-1
SVESVGVNTEAF
>TRBD2|TRBV20-1|15|TRBJ2-1
SAKERGGLRSYNEQF
>TRBD1|TRBV4-1|13|TRBJ2-3
ASSRRDSNTDTQY
>TRBD2|TRBV5-1|13|TRBJ2-3
ASGGGLAGADTQY
>TRBD1|TRBV7-9|13|TRBJ2-7
ASSFGGQGLNEQY
>NA|TRBV7-3|15|TRBJ1-2
ASSSSGVRTENYGYT
>TRBD2|TRBV7-2|14|TRBJ2-5
ASSPAGTSGKETQY
>TRBD1|TRBV15|9|TRBJ1-2
ATSTGGGYT
>NA|TRBV7-6|12|TRBJ2-1
ASSLGGGTDTQF
>NA|TRBV12-3/TRBV12-4|12|TRBJ2-6
ASSLVGGANVLT
>NA|TRBV12-3/TRBV12-4|10|TRBJ2-3
ASSLWGDTQY
>NA|TRBV5-1|14|TRBJ2-2
ASSLFPGIDTGELF
>NA|TRBV7-8|10|TRBJ2-3
ASSRGTGTQY
>NA|TRBV2|12|TRBJ2-3
ASSEGSMVDTQY
>NA|TRBV29-1|8|TRBJ2-7
SVADAEQY
>TRBD2|TRBV7-6|14|TRBJ2-1
ASSKLIAGGMDEQF
>NA|TRBV7-6|13|TRBJ2-7
ASSLGQGLSYEQY
>NA|TRBV20-1|10|TRBJ1-1
SASFGNTEAF
>NA|TRBV7-2|13|TRBJ2-3
ASSFRGGHTDTQY
>TRBD1|TRBV20-1|13|TRBJ1-1
SAYPGTVPYTEAF
>TRBD2|TRBV15|14|TRBJ2-1
ATSRKGLAGNNEQF
>NA|TRBV24-1|10|TRBJ1-2
ATSVTGGGYT
>NA|TRBV6-2/TRBV6-3|12|TRBJ1-1
AATEKVMNTEAF
>NA|TRBV20-1|12|TRBJ2-1
SARDDGEVSEQF
>NA|TRBV24-1|11|TRBJ1-6
ATSKDSTSPLH
>NA|TRBV5-8|13|TRBJ2-3
ASSEEGGSYNEQY
>NA|TRBV19|11|TRBJ2-1
ASNRTKYNERF
>TRBD1|TRBV10-3|12|TRBJ1-5
AITTGEGGQPQH